Following are 18 T cell receptor beta chains from one sample sequenced in a study of T-cell memory formation after mild COVID-19. TCRdb passed the 5' RACE reads through MiXCR, listing each CDR3 protein once. Among 350,000 or so distinct CDR3 sequences listed, roughly 13% were seen once. Sequencing input: PBMCs or a T cell subset sorted from them (not recorded which). The receptor set was obtained from a man aged 18-30 years who had mild COVID-19 (a few samples of this study predate the infection). Cell type and time point are not known.

This clonotype was counted a few times. V and J are TRBV30 and TRBJ2-5; D may match TRBD1 or TRBD2 (5 bases each). Germline V gene lookup returns CDR1 GTSNPN and CDR2 SVGIG (reference sequence). Trimming removed 5 bases from V and 5 bases from J, with 21 bases in between. CDR3 length: 15 amino acids. In nucleotides, the CDR3 is TGTGCCTGGCGCCATTCGGGACGGGCGGTGGAGACCCAGTACTTC. Protein product: CAWRHSGRAVETQYF.

This clonotype has more than one count but fewer than ten. The J gene is TRBJ1-1, the V gene TRBV6-5, with D tentatively TRBD1 (5 bases). The CDR3 extends over 15 amino acids. V lost 7 bases and J lost 6, with 21 bases in between. Germline assignment: CDR1 MNHEY and CDR2 SVGAGI. CDR3 sequence reads: CASTRPGTAGAEAFF. DNA for the CDR3: TGTGCCAGCACCCGACCCGGGACGGCCGGGGCTGAAGCTTTCTTT.

This clonotype was counted a few times. The chain joins TRBV18 to TRBJ2-7, with a possible D match to TRBD1 (6 bases). The length of the CDR3 is 15 residues. Germline V gene lookup returns CDR1 KGHSH and CDR2 LQKENI. Deletions cut 4 bases from V and 5 bases from J, with 18 bases between. In DNA form, the CDR3 reads TGTGCCAGCTCACGGTCGAGGGCAGGGGAACACGAGCAGTACGTC. This gives the protein CASSRSRAGEHEQYV.

This clonotype showed up many times. The DNA for the CDR3 is TGCGCCAGCAGCTTAGCGACTAGCACAGATACGCAGTATTTT. Protein sequence: CASSLATSTDTQYF. The rearrangement uses TRBV5-1 and TRBJ2-3; D unresolved. In germline, CDR1 is SGHRS, CDR2 YFSETQ. Trimming stripped 2 bases from V and 0 bases from J, with 7 bases between. CDR3 length: 14 residues.

This clonotype was counted many times. The V call is TRBV6-5, the J call TRBJ2-2; D ambiguous. The CDR3 spans 16 residues. The V gene's germline CDR1 is MNHEY and CDR2 SVGAGI. V shed 2 bases and J shed 5 bases, with 15 bases lying between them. CDR3 sequence reads: CASSYQAPLRTGELFF. CDR3 sequence (DNA): TGTGCCAGCAGTTACCAGGCGCCGCTACGGACCGGGGAGCTGTTTTTT.

Ten or more counts support this clonotype. The rearrangement uses TRBV12-3 or TRBV12-4 and TRBJ2-1; 7 bases line up with TRBD1. CDR3 size: 12 residues. V shed 6 bases, J shed 9 bases, and the junction held 5 bases outside the gene matches. The CDR3 DNA reads as TGTGCCAGCAGGCAGACAGGGATTGAGCAGTTCTTC. Protein sequence: CASRQTGIEQFF.

The sample holds a few counts of this clonotype. The chain employs TRBV2 and TRBJ2-1; 7 bases map to TRBD1. The CDR3 totals 14 residues. V shed 5 bases and J 7 bases; nucleotides not matched to a gene: 8. The germline CDR1 and CDR2 sequences are SNHLY and FYNNEI. CDR3 in DNA: TGTGCCAGCAGTTTAGACAGGGATGGGAATGAGCAGTTCTTC. Translation: CASSLDRDGNEQFF.

This clonotype came up a few times. This chain's CDR3 is CASSFTAPGQGAHEQYF. CDR3 nucleotide sequence: TGCGCCAGCAGCTTCACCGCTCCGGGACAGGGTGCCCACGAGCAGTACTTC. This rearrangement joins TRBV5-1 to TRBJ2-7, with 9 bases fitting TRBD1. This CDR3 has 17 amino acids. CDR1 is SGHRS, CDR2 YFSETQ, per germline. V shed 2 bases and J 5 bases; nucleotides not matched to a gene: 14.

The chain joins TRBV6-2 or TRBV6-3 to TRBJ1-5, with D unresolved. CDR1 is MNHEY, CDR2 SVGEGT, per germline. The CDR3 loop spans 13 amino acids. V was cut by 7 bases and J by 5 bases, with 12 bases left in between. The CDR3 loop reads CASNVQRDQPQHF. The CDR3 DNA reads as TGTGCCAGCAATGTACAGAGAGATCAGCCCCAGCATTTT.

V is TRBV25-1 and J is TRBJ2-1, with 9 bases lining up with TRBD2. Germline V gives CDR1 MGHDK, CDR2 SYGVNS. CDR3 size: 18 residues. Trimming removed 1 base from V and 0 bases from J; junction bases left unmatched: 7. The CDR3 spells CASSESLAGQHSYNEQFF. The CDR3 DNA follows: TGTGCCAGCAGTGAATCGCTAGCGGGGCAACACTCCTACAATGAGCAGTTCTTC.

This clonotype appeared a few times. This chain uses TRBV21-1 with TRBJ2-7. TRBV21-1 corresponds to a pseudogene. This CDR3 region has 12 residues. Here the CDR3 reads CASSKLSPEQYV. CDR3 DNA sequence: TGTGCCAGCAGCAAACTCTCGCCCGAGCAGTACGTC.

The V call is TRBV7-3, the J call TRBJ2-6, with D possibly matching TRBD1 (5 bases). The CDR3 has 16 amino acids. V lost 5 bases and J lost 2, with 13 bases in between. The germline V gene has CDR1 SGHTA and CDR2 FQGTGA. In DNA form, the CDR3 reads TGTGCCAGCAGCCCGCCTAGGGGCGCTGGGGCCAACGTCCTGACTTTC. Protein: CASSPPRGAGANVLTF.

The table lists this clonotype with a few counts. V usage is TRBV6-2 or TRBV6-3 and J usage is TRBJ2-7; 8 nucleotides match TRBD1. Trimming cost V 8 bases and J 3 bases; bases outside gene matches: 6. Germline V gives CDR1 MNHEY, CDR2 SVGEGT. The CDR3 loop spans 13 amino acids. The CDR3 bases are TGTGCCAGCGGAGGACAGGGAGACTACGAGCAGTACTTC. Translation: CASGGQGDYEQYF.

Concerning this clonotype: This may be a read error: a much more frequent sequence differs by one nucleotide. The V gene is TRBV28, the J gene TRBJ1-6; D is unclear. The germline V gene has CDR1 MDHEN and CDR2 SYDVKM. The ends were cut back, 2 bases at V and 9 bases at J, with 2 bases in the middle. The CDR3 runs 11 residues. This CDR3 is CASSLTSPLHF. In DNA, the CDR3 is TGTGCCAGCAGTTTAACTTCACCCCTCCACTTT.

This rearrangement joins TRBV5-1 to TRBJ1-2; D possibly corresponds to TRBD1 (5 bases). Germline CDR1 and CDR2: SGHRS and YFSETQ. V was shortened by 1 base and J by 2 bases, with 12 bases between the two germline ends. The CDR3 consists of 15 residues. CDR3 region: CASSLPAGRNYGYTF. For the CDR3, the DNA is TGCGCCAGCAGCTTGCCCGCAGGGAGGAACTATGGCTACACCTTC.

This clonotype appeared a few times. V and J are TRBV20-1 and TRBJ2-5; TRBD2 matches 10 bases. V shed 6 bases and J 2 bases; nucleotides not matched to a gene: 15. This CDR3 is 17 amino acids long. Germline CDR1 reads DFQATT; CDR2 reads SNEGSKA (reference sequence). The CDR3 loop is CSAPSPPERGGQETQYF. The CDR3 DNA reads as TGCAGTGCGCCTAGTCCGCCTGAGCGGGGGGGGCAAGAGACCCAGTACTTC.

This chain connects TRBV5-5 to TRBJ2-1, with TRBD1 matching 10 bases. CDR3 length equals 15 residues. J lost 9 bases, V lost 1 base, and 7 bases had no gene match. From germline, CDR1 is SGHKS and CDR2 YYEKEE (reference sequence). The CDR3 protein is CASSLIRTGGTEQFF. For the CDR3, the DNA is TGTGCCAGCAGCTTGATCCGGACAGGGGGGACTGAGCAGTTCTTC.

This clonotype was recorded a few times. The rearrangement joins TRBV7-9 to TRBJ1-3; no clear D gene. Trimming removed 2 bases from V and 0 bases from J, with 14 bases in between. This CDR3 region has 17 residues. Germline assignment: CDR1 SEHNR and CDR2 FQNEAQ (reference sequence). CDR3: CASSLITLVYSGNTIYF. The CDR3 region has the DNA TGTGCCAGCAGCTTAATTACCCTAGTTTACTCTGGAAACACCATATATTTT.